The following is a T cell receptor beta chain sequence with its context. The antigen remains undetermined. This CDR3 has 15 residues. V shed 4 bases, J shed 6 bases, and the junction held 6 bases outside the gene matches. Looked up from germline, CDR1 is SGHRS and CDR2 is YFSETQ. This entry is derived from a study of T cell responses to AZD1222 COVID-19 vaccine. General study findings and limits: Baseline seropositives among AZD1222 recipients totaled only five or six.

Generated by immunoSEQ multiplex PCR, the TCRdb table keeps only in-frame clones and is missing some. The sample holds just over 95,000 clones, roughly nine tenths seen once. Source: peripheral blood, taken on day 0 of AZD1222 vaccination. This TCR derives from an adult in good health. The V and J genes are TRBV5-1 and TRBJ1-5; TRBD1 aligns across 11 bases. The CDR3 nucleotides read TGCGCCAGCAGCCCAGGGACAGGGGGGATTCAGCCCCAGCATTTT. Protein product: CASSPGTGGIQPQHF.